The rows below give T cell receptor beta chains drawn from one sample of a study of spatial heterogeneity in lung cancer. Each CDR3 protein is one row after TCRdb ran MiXCR on the 5' RACE reads. This sample carries approximately 4,900 distinct CDR3 sequences, roughly 28% of them seen once, and the ten largest clones take 12% to 15%. The sample was lung tumor tissue, taken at surgery. Receptors originate from a male donor with early-stage non-small cell lung cancer. The CDR3 runs from the conserved cysteine through the conserved F or W. Fields, in order: D gene, clone size, V gene, J gene, CDR3 DNA, CDR3 protein. D genes are given only for firm matches. A row's size may be missing; if present it is once, few, many or a size class.

d_call: .; clone_size: many; v_call: TRBV29-1; j_call: TRBJ2-3; cdr3_nt: TGCAGCGTTGGCGGGGGCACGGATACGCAGTATTTT; cdr3_aa: CSVGGGTDTQYF
d_call: .; clone_size: medium-sized; v_call: TRBV9; j_call: TRBJ2-3; cdr3_nt: TGTGCCAGCAGCGTATCTAGTACCACTCAGGAGTATTTT; cdr3_aa: CASSVSSTTQEYF
d_call: TRBD1; clone_size: medium-sized; v_call: TRBV18; j_call: TRBJ2-5; cdr3_nt: TGTGCCAGCTCACTCCAATCGCCGGGACAGGGTGTAGAGACCCAGTACTTC; cdr3_aa: CASSLQSPGQGVETQYF
d_call: .; clone_size: .; v_call: TRBV20-1; j_call: TRBJ1-4; cdr3_nt: TGCAGTGCTAGAGATTTGGGTTCAACTAATGAAAAACTGTTTTTT; cdr3_aa: CSARDLGSTNEKLFF
d_call: .; clone_size: .; v_call: TRBV12-3/TRBV12-4; j_call: TRBJ1-2; cdr3_nt: TGTGCCAGCAGACCCGACAGAGGTGGCTACACCTTC; cdr3_aa: CASRPDRGGYTF
d_call: TRBD1; clone_size: medium-sized; v_call: TRBV12-3/TRBV12-4; j_call: TRBJ2-3; cdr3_nt: TGTGCCAGCAGTCCCGGACAGGGCACAGATACGCAGTATTTT; cdr3_aa: CASSPGQGTDTQYF
d_call: TRBD1; clone_size: medium-sized; v_call: TRBV28; j_call: TRBJ2-5; cdr3_nt: TGTGCCAGCAGCAAACGGACAGGGGGACAAGAGACCCAGTACTTC; cdr3_aa: CASSKRTGGQETQYF
d_call: .; clone_size: few; v_call: TRBV29-1; j_call: TRBJ2-3; cdr3_nt: TGCAGCGTTGAAAGAGGGGCAGATACGCAGTATTTT; cdr3_aa: CSVERGADTQYF
d_call: .; clone_size: .; v_call: TRBV7-3; j_call: TRBJ1-5; cdr3_nt: TGTGCCAGCAGCCCCCGTTTGTCGGGTTGGGATCAGCCCCAGCATTTT; cdr3_aa: CASSPRLSGWDQPQHF
d_call: .; clone_size: medium-sized; v_call: TRBV7-9; j_call: TRBJ1-4; cdr3_nt: TGTGCCAGCACCCGGCCCGACGGTGAAAAACTGTTTTTT; cdr3_aa: CASTRPDGEKLFF
d_call: TRBD1; clone_size: few; v_call: TRBV30; j_call: TRBJ1-1; cdr3_nt: TGTGCCTGGAGTGCTGGACAGGGGAGGAGTACTGAAGCTTTCTTT; cdr3_aa: CAWSAGQGRSTEAFF
d_call: .; clone_size: .; v_call: TRBV29-1; j_call: TRBJ2-1; cdr3_nt: TGCAGCGTACTAGCCATTTCCACCTACAATGAGCAGTTCTTC; cdr3_aa: CSVLAISTYNEQFF
d_call: TRBD2; clone_size: few; v_call: TRBV20-1; j_call: TRBJ2-5; cdr3_nt: TGCAGTGCTAGACCCGGGAGGGAGACCCAGTACTTC; cdr3_aa: CSARPGRETQYF
d_call: .; clone_size: .; v_call: TRBV15; j_call: TRBJ1-4; cdr3_nt: TGTGCCACCAGCAGTCCCTCGAGAACTAATGAAAAACTGTTTTTT; cdr3_aa: CATSSPSRTNEKLFF
d_call: TRBD1; clone_size: few; v_call: TRBV6-1; j_call: TRBJ1-1; cdr3_nt: TGTGCCAGCTCGCAGGGGGTTGAAGCTTTCTTT; cdr3_aa: CASSQGVEAFF
d_call: TRBD1; clone_size: .; v_call: TRBV7-2; j_call: TRBJ2-7; cdr3_nt: TGTGCCAGCAGCTTAGCCGTCACAGGGGCCTACGAGCAGTACTTC; cdr3_aa: CASSLAVTGAYEQYF
d_call: TRBD1; clone_size: .; v_call: TRBV6-6; j_call: TRBJ1-2; cdr3_nt: TGTGCCAGCAGTTACCAGGCCACAGGGGGCGCGGACGGCTACACCTTC; cdr3_aa: CASSYQATGGADGYTF
d_call: .; clone_size: medium-sized; v_call: TRBV7-8; j_call: TRBJ1-5; cdr3_nt: TGTGCCAGCAGCCCTGGAGGCCGGGGGGCCCAGCATTTT; cdr3_aa: CASSPGGRGAQHF
d_call: TRBD1; clone_size: many; v_call: TRBV11-2; j_call: TRBJ2-1; cdr3_nt: TGTGCCAGCAGCTACCTTGGACAGGGCCATTACAATGAGCAGTTCTTC; cdr3_aa: CASSYLGQGHYNEQFF
d_call: TRBD1; clone_size: medium-sized; v_call: TRBV4-1; j_call: TRBJ2-7; cdr3_nt: TGCGCCAGCAGCCAAGAGGGACAGTTCTACGAGCAGTACTTC; cdr3_aa: CASSQEGQFYEQYF
d_call: .; clone_size: .; v_call: TRBV5-6; j_call: TRBJ2-7; cdr3_nt: TGTGCCAGCAGCTTCGGGCTAGCGATCGACGAGCAGTACTTC; cdr3_aa: CASSFGLAIDEQYF
d_call: .; clone_size: .; v_call: TRBV12-3/TRBV12-4; j_call: TRBJ2-2; cdr3_nt: TGTGCCAGCAGTACCCAGAGGGAAACCGGGGAGCTGTTTTTT; cdr3_aa: CASSTQRETGELFF
d_call: .; clone_size: .; v_call: TRBV24-1; j_call: TRBJ2-7; cdr3_nt: TGTGCCACCAGTGATGAGGCAGACAGCTACGAGCAGTACTTC; cdr3_aa: CATSDEADSYEQYF
d_call: .; clone_size: .; v_call: TRBV20-1; j_call: TRBJ1-2; cdr3_nt: TGCAGTGCTAGGCAGGGAACTAACTATGGCTACACCTTC; cdr3_aa: CSARQGTNYGYTF
d_call: .; clone_size: medium-sized; v_call: TRBV10-1; j_call: TRBJ2-1; cdr3_nt: TGCGCCAGCAGTGAGTCGACGGATCTGGCGGGGAATTACAATGAGCAGTTCTTC; cdr3_aa: CASSESTDLAGNYNEQFF
d_call: .; clone_size: .; v_call: TRBV4-2; j_call: TRBJ1-1; cdr3_nt: TGTGCCAGCAGCCAAGATCGAGGGGGAGCTTTCTTT; cdr3_aa: CASSQDRGGAFF
d_call: TRBD2; clone_size: .; v_call: TRBV7-9; j_call: TRBJ2-7; cdr3_nt: TGTGCCAGCAGCTTGGGCGGAGCGGGGGCCAGATCCTACGAGCAGTACTTC; cdr3_aa: CASSLGGAGARSYEQYF
d_call: .; clone_size: medium-sized; v_call: TRBV5-1; j_call: TRBJ2-5; cdr3_nt: TGCGCCAGCAGCCACGACATAGAGACCCAGTACTTC; cdr3_aa: CASSHDIETQYF
d_call: TRBD1; clone_size: .; v_call: TRBV25-1; j_call: TRBJ1-2; cdr3_nt: TGTGCCAGCAGTGATACTCGCAGGGGGCTTAACTATGGCTACACCTTC; cdr3_aa: CASSDTRRGLNYGYTF
d_call: TRBD2; clone_size: .; v_call: TRBV29-1; j_call: TRBJ2-5; cdr3_nt: TGCAGCGTTGGGACTAGCGGGGTCTTAGAGACCCAGTACTTC; cdr3_aa: CSVGTSGVLETQYF
d_call: .; clone_size: medium-sized; v_call: TRBV20-1; j_call: TRBJ2-1; cdr3_nt: TGCAGTGCTAGGACCGGGACGGAAACCTACAATGAGCAGTTCTTC; cdr3_aa: CSARTGTETYNEQFF
d_call: .; clone_size: many; v_call: TRBV12-3/TRBV12-4; j_call: TRBJ2-1; cdr3_nt: TGTGCCAGCAGTTTAGGGACTCATAATGAGCAGTTCTTC; cdr3_aa: CASSLGTHNEQFF
d_call: .; clone_size: medium-sized; v_call: TRBV7-2; j_call: TRBJ1-1; cdr3_nt: TGTGCCAGCAGCTTAGGGGCAGGGTATACTGAAGCTTTCTTT; cdr3_aa: CASSLGAGYTEAFF
d_call: .; clone_size: .; v_call: TRBV28; j_call: TRBJ2-2; cdr3_nt: TGTGCCAGCTTGGTAAACACCGGGGAGCTGTTTTTT; cdr3_aa: CASLVNTGELFF
d_call: .; clone_size: medium-sized; v_call: TRBV28; j_call: TRBJ1-4; cdr3_nt: TGTGCCAGCAGTTTCAGTGTTCGTGGAGGGGGGGAAAAACTGTTTTTT; cdr3_aa: CASSFSVRGGGEKLFF
d_call: .; clone_size: medium-sized; v_call: TRBV10-3; j_call: TRBJ2-7; cdr3_nt: TGTGCCATGGGGCGGTCCTACGAGCAGTACTTC; cdr3_aa: CAMGRSYEQYF
d_call: .; clone_size: few; v_call: TRBV5-6; j_call: TRBJ2-5; cdr3_nt: TGTGCCAGCAGCTCGGCAGGGGAAACCCAGTACTTC; cdr3_aa: CASSSAGETQYF
d_call: .; clone_size: .; v_call: TRBV12-3/TRBV12-4; j_call: TRBJ1-1; cdr3_nt: TGTGCCAGCAGTTACGGGCCAGGGAACACTGAAGCTTTCTTT; cdr3_aa: CASSYGPGNTEAFF
d_call: .; clone_size: medium-sized; v_call: TRBV6-1; j_call: TRBJ1-5; cdr3_nt: TGTGCCAGCAGTGAGGGGCCGGGGTCTCAGCCCCAGCATTTT; cdr3_aa: CASSEGPGSQPQHF
d_call: TRBD2; clone_size: medium-sized; v_call: TRBV2; j_call: TRBJ2-5; cdr3_nt: TGTGCCAGCAGTAGCGGGGGGGCAGAGACCCAGTACTTC; cdr3_aa: CASSSGGAETQYF
d_call: .; clone_size: medium-sized; v_call: TRBV5-4; j_call: TRBJ2-7; cdr3_nt: TGTGCCAGCAGTTCTGCGACAGGACCTAAAGAGCAGTACTTC; cdr3_aa: CASSSATGPKEQYF
d_call: TRBD1; clone_size: many; v_call: TRBV4-1; j_call: TRBJ1-5; cdr3_nt: TGCGCCAGCAGCCAAGCTACCGGGACAGGGAGGCAGCCCCAGCATTTT; cdr3_aa: CASSQATGTGRQPQHF
d_call: .; clone_size: .; v_call: TRBV12-3/TRBV12-4; j_call: TRBJ1-4; cdr3_nt: TGTGCCAGCAGGCTGACAGGCCCTAATGAAAAACTGTTTTTT; cdr3_aa: CASRLTGPNEKLFF
d_call: TRBD2; clone_size: .; v_call: TRBV10-3; j_call: TRBJ2-1; cdr3_nt: TGTGCCATCAGTGAAGTGGGAGGGTTGGGCAATGAGCAGTTCTTC; cdr3_aa: CAISEVGGLGNEQFF
d_call: .; clone_size: .; v_call: TRBV12-3/TRBV12-4; j_call: TRBJ1-1; cdr3_nt: TGTGCCAGCAGTTTCTTGTGGCTAGAAGCTTTCTTT; cdr3_aa: CASSFLWLEAFF
d_call: .; clone_size: medium-sized; v_call: TRBV28; j_call: TRBJ2-3; cdr3_nt: TGTGCCAGCAGTTTTCTTGGAGTGGGCACAGATACGCAGTATTTT; cdr3_aa: CASSFLGVGTDTQYF
d_call: .; clone_size: .; v_call: TRBV19; j_call: TRBJ2-3; cdr3_nt: TGTGCCAGTAGTATGGGCGGGGCCCCAGATACGCAGTATTTT; cdr3_aa: CASSMGGAPDTQYF
d_call: TRBD2; clone_size: few; v_call: TRBV20-1; j_call: TRBJ2-1; cdr3_nt: TGCAGTGCTAGGGGAGCGGGGGTCTCGGATGAGCAGTTCTTC; cdr3_aa: CSARGAGVSDEQFF
d_call: TRBD1; clone_size: .; v_call: TRBV27; j_call: TRBJ2-5; cdr3_nt: TGTGCCAGCAGTTTAGGACAGGGGAGGACGACCCAGTACTTC; cdr3_aa: CASSLGQGRTTQYF